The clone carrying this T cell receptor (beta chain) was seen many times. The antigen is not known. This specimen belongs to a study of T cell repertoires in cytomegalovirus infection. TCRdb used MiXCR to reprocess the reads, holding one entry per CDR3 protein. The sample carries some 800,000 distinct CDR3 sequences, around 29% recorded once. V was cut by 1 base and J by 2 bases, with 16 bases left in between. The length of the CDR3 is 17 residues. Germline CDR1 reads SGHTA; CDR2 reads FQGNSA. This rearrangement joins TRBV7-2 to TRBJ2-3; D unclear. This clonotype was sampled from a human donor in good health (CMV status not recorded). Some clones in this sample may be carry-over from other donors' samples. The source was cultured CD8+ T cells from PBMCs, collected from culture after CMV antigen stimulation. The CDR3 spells CASSLVAGTLVTDTQYF. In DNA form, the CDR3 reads TGTGCCAGCAGCTTAGTTGCTGGAACCCTTGTCACAGATACGCAGTATTTT.